This is a list of T cell receptor beta chains from one sample in a study of T cells in Graves' hyperthyroidism and ophthalmopathy. MiXCR was run by TCRdb on the multiplex PCR reads, yielding one entry per CDR3 protein. The table shows 400,000 to 500,000 distinct CDR3 sequences, with roughly 13% occurring only once. The source material was blood. The source of these receptors is a woman aged 18 to 35 with Graves' hyperthyroidism. Each CDR3 is given with its conserved first and last residue. A D gene is named only where the DNA matches it firmly. Expanded clones are given a class, and other clones once, few, many or no size at all.

v_call	clone_size	cdr3_length	j_call	d_call	cdr3_aa	cdr3_nt
TRBV20-1	many	13	TRBJ1-1	NA	CSASLAMNTEAFF	TGCAGTGCTAGCCTTGCCATGAACACTGAAGCTTTCTTT
TRBV2	many	13	TRBJ2-7	TRBD1	CASIRDRDYEQYF	TGTGCCAGCATTCGGGACAGAGACTACGAGCAGTACTTC
TRBV7-2	many	15	TRBJ2-7	NA	CASSLVTSASYEQYF	TGTGCCAGCAGCTTAGTAACCTCAGCCTCCTACGAGCAGTACTTC
TRBV28	many	14	TRBJ2-1	NA	CASSLDHNYNEQFF	TGTGCCAGCAGTTTAGACCACAACTACAATGAGCAGTTCTTC
TRBV7-2	many	14	TRBJ2-7	NA	CASSSPGPWDEQYF	TGTGCCAGCAGCTCTCCGGGACCTTGGGACGAGCAGTACTTC
TRBV10-3	many	15	TRBJ2-7	NA	CAISVVQGLSYEQYF	TGTGCCATCAGTGTTGTACAGGGCCTTTCCTACGAGCAGTACTTC
TRBV5-4	NA	15	TRBJ2-1	TRBD2	CASSLLAGGVGEQFF	TGTGCCAGCAGCTTGCTGGCGGGAGGTGTGGGGGAGCAGTTCTTC
TRBV30	many	11	TRBJ2-1	NA	CAWSVLKEQFF	TGTGCCTGGAGTGTGTTGAAAGAGCAGTTCTTC
TRBV20-1	NA	15	TRBJ2-7	NA	CSARDGSRVAYEQYF	TGCAGTGCTAGAGATGGCAGCAGGGTAGCCTACGAGCAGTACTTC
TRBV7-9	NA	15	TRBJ2-2	NA	CASSLAGSLTGELFF	TGTGCCAGCAGCTTAGCAGGGTCCCTCACCGGGGAGCTGTTTTTT
TRBV6-5	NA	20	TRBJ1-6	NA	CASSYSSGGALSSYNSPLHF	TGTGCCAGCAGTTACTCCTCGGGGGGAGCGCTAAGCTCCTATAATTCACCCCTCCACTTT
TRBV6-1	many	13	TRBJ2-1	TRBD2	CASSLGLADEQFF	TGTGCCAGCAGCCTGGGACTAGCGGATGAGCAGTTCTTC
TRBV7-3	NA	17	TRBJ2-1	NA	CASSLGSGALRYNEQFF	TGTGCCAGCAGCCTAGGTTCTGGGGCGTTGCGGTACAATGAGCAGTTCTTC
TRBV30	many	12	TRBJ2-7	NA	CAWSQGTYEQYF	TGTGCCTGGAGTCAGGGAACCTACGAGCAGTACTTC
TRBV4-2	few	17	TRBJ2-5	TRBD2	CASSQEGTTSLKETQYF	TGTGCCAGCAGCCAAGAAGGGACTACCTCCCTTAAAGAGACCCAGTACTTC
TRBV12-3/TRBV12-4	many	15	TRBJ1-5	TRBD1	CASSEQGAPGQPQHF	TGTGCCAGCAGTGAACAGGGGGCGCCAGGTCAGCCCCAGCATTTT
TRBV5-1	many	15	TRBJ2-3	NA	CASSLRRQVPDTQYF	TGCGCCAGCAGCTTGCGTCGACAGGTCCCAGATACGCAGTATTTT
TRBV20-1	many	15	TRBJ2-3	NA	CSARDHLAGADTQYF	TGCAGTGCTAGAGATCATCTAGCCGGGGCAGATACGCAGTATTTT
TRBV12-5	many	13	TRBJ1-1	NA	CASGLGGYTEAFF	TGTGCTAGTGGCCTGGGGGGTTATACTGAAGCTTTCTTT
TRBV6-1	many	16	TRBJ2-7	TRBD1	CASSEGAGGGNYEQYF	TGTGCCAGCAGTGAAGGTGCAGGGGGTGGGAACTACGAGCAGTACTTC
TRBV6-1	many	15	TRBJ2-5	TRBD2	CASRRRGENGETQYF	TGTGCCAGCAGACGTCGGGGGGAAAACGGAGAGACCCAGTACTTC
TRBV7-2	NA	17	TRBJ1-2	NA	CASSLAPGTIPRGGYTF	TGTGCCAGCAGCTTAGCGCCGGGGACCATCCCTCGCGGGGGCTACACCTTC
TRBV20-1	many	14	TRBJ2-7	TRBD2	CSARGRGSRYEQYF	TGCAGTGCTAGGGGGCGGGGGAGTCGCTACGAGCAGTACTTC
TRBV7-9	many	17	TRBJ1-1	NA	CASSSPADNLVNTEAFF	TGTGCCAGCAGCTCCCCGGCAGATAACCTCGTGAACACTGAAGCTTTCTTT
TRBV6-5	few	13	TRBJ1-5	NA	CASSYSEGQPQHF	TGTGCCAGCAGTTACTCGGAGGGCCAGCCCCAGCATTTT
TRBV12-5	NA	17	TRBJ1-1	TRBD1	CASGLVTRGQGDTEAFF	TGTGCTAGTGGTTTGGTGACAAGGGGACAGGGAGACACTGAAGCTTTCTTT
TRBV20-1	few	16	TRBJ2-3	TRBD2	CSAARGLAEPTDTQYF	TGCAGTGCGGCCAGAGGGCTAGCGGAACCCACAGATACGCAGTATTTT
TRBV30	many	14	TRBJ1-1	TRBD1	CAWSVTTGRTEAFF	TGTGCCTGGAGTGTAACGACAGGGAGGACTGAAGCTTTCTTT
TRBV29-1	NA	15	TRBJ1-3	TRBD1	CSVEDPQGRTNTIYF	TGCAGCGTTGAAGACCCACAGGGGAGGACAAACACCATATATTTT
TRBV9	many	15	TRBJ2-7	TRBD1	CASSQTGTGMYEQYF	TGTGCCAGCAGCCAGACCGGGACAGGGATGTACGAGCAGTACTTC